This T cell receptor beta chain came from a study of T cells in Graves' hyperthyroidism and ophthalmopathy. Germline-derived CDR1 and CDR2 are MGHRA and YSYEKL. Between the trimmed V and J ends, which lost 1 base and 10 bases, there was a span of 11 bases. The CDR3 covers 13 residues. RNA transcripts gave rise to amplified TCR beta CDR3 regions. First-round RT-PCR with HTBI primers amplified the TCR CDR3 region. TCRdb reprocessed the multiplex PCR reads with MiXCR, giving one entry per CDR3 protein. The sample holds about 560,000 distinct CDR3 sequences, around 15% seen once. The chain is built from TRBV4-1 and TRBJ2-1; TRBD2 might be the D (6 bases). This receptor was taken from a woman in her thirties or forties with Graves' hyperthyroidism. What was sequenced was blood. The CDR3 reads CASSQARDSEQFF. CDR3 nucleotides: TGCGCCAGCAGCCAAGCCCGGGACTCGGAGCAGTTCTTC.